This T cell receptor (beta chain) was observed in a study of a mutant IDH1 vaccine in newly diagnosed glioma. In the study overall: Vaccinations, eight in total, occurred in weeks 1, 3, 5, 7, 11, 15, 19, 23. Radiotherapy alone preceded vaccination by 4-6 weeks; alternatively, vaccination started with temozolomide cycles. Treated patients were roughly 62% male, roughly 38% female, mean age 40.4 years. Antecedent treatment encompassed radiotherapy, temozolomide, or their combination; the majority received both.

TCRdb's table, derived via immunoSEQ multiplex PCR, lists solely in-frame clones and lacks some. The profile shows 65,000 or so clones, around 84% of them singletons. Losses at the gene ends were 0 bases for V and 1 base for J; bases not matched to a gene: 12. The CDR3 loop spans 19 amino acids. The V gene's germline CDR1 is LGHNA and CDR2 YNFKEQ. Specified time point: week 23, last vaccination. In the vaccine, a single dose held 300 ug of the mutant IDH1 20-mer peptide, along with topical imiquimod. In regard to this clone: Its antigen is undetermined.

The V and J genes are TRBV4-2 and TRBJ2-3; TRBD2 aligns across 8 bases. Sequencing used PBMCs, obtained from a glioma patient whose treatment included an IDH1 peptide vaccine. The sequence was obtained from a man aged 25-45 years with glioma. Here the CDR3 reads CASSQEVIQGTRRTDTQYF. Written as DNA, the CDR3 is TGTGCCAGCAGCCAAGAAGTAATTCAGGGGACTAGGCGCACAGATACGCAGTATTTT.